This is a list of T cell receptor beta chains from one sample in a study of somatic mutations in cytotoxic T cells in rheumatoid arthritis. TCRdb's table, derived via immunoSEQ multiplex PCR, lists solely in-frame clones and lacks some. Altogether more than 25,000 clones are present, roughly 82% being singletons, with the ten largest covering roughly 5%. The sample consisted of CD8+ T cells sorted from blood. All receptors derive from a man aged 45 to 65 in good health. Both conserved end residues are part of each CDR3. A D gene is named only where the DNA matches it firmly. Size values are once, few and many counts, or a class for expanded clones, and some rows have none.

V gene	clone size	J gene	D gene	CDR3 protein	CDR3 DNA
TRBV11-3	-	TRBJ2-7	TRBD2	CASSSYLAVPYEQYF	TGTGCCAGCAGCTCCTACCTAGCGGTCCCCTACGAGCAGTACTTC
TRBV7-6	-	TRBJ1-1	TRBD1	CASSRGQGARYTEAFF	TGTGCCAGCAGCCGGGGACAGGGGGCAAGGTACACTGAAGCTTTCTTT
TRBV27	once	TRBJ2-7	-	CASSLGISSYEQYF	TGTGCCAGCAGTTTAGGGATCAGCTCCTACGAGCAGTACTTC
TRBV27	-	TRBJ1-2	TRBD1	CASSPGTGPYYGYTF	TGTGCCAGCAGTCCCGGGACAGGGCCCTACTATGGCTACACCTTC
TRBV10-2	-	TRBJ1-2	-	CASSVQGPVEGYTF	TGCGCCAGCAGTGTGCAGGGGCCTGTTGAAGGCTACACCTTC
TRBV27	-	TRBJ1-2	-	CASSLGGVYGYTF	TGTGCCAGCAGTTTAGGGGGGGTCTATGGCTACACCTTC
TRBV11-3	-	TRBJ2-5	TRBD2	CASSLDPWEGEQETQYF	TGTGCCAGCAGCTTAGACCCATGGGAGGGAGAGCAAGAGACCCAGTACTTC
TRBV29-1	-	TRBJ1-2	-	CSVADLNEFFGYTF	TGCAGCGTTGCGGACCTAAACGAATTTTTTGGCTACACCTTC
TRBV4-1	-	TRBJ1-2	-	CASSQDPGGGILDTF	TGCGCCAGCAGCCAAGATCCGGGAGGAGGGATCCTTGACACCTTC
TRBV10-3	-	TRBJ2-2	TRBD2	CAIRETSGSSAGELFF	TGTGCCATCAGAGAGACTAGCGGGAGTTCCGCCGGGGAGCTGTTTTTT
TRBV4-1	-	TRBJ2-7	-	CASSHVGVYEQYF	TGCGCCAGCAGCCATGTTGGGGTCTACGAGCAGTACTTC
TRBV29-1	once	TRBJ1-1	-	CSVRQRNTEAFF	TGCAGCGTACGGCAGCGGAACACTGAAGCTTTCTTT
TRBV28	-	TRBJ1-1	-	CASSLVLNTEAFF	TGTGCCAGCAGTTTGGTACTGAACACTGAAGCTTTCTTT
TRBV5-6	-	TRBJ2-1	TRBD1	CASSFGTGGLNEQFF	TGTGCCAGCAGCTTCGGGACAGGGGGGCTCAATGAGCAGTTCTTC
TRBV10-3	-	TRBJ2-2	TRBD1	CAISRGTGNTGELFF	TGTGCCATCAGTCGAGGGACAGGGAACACCGGGGAGCTGTTTTTT
TRBV5-5	-	TRBJ2-7	-	CASSAWRTTYEQYF	TGTGCCAGCAGCGCGTGGCGCACGACCTACGAGCAGTACTTC
TRBV6-5	-	TRBJ2-4	-	CASSADLLAKNIQYF	TGTGCCAGCAGTGCCGACTTACTAGCCAAAAACATTCAGTACTTC
TRBV11-2	-	TRBJ2-1	-	CASSPTGTNSYNEQFF	TGTGCCAGCAGCCCCACCGGGACAAATTCCTACAATGAGCAGTTCTTC
TRBV27	few	TRBJ2-7	-	CASRSGTDLYEQYF	TGTGCCAGCAGATCCGGGACGGACCTCTACGAGCAGTACTTC
TRBV6-1	-	TRBJ2-3	-	CASSPDHQSTDTQYF	TGTGCCAGCAGTCCTGACCACCAGAGCACAGATACGCAGTATTTT
TRBV2	-	TRBJ2-7	TRBD2	CASSETWTSGRLEQYF	TGTGCCAGCAGTGAAACCTGGACTAGCGGGAGATTGGAGCAGTACTTC
TRBV11-2	once	TRBJ1-1	-	CASSHRKQLTEAFF	TGTGCCAGCAGCCACAGAAAGCAATTGACTGAAGCTTTCTTT
TRBV6-5	-	TRBJ1-1	-	CASSYSVTNTEAFF	TGTGCCAGCAGTTACTCTGTTACGAACACTGAAGCTTTCTTT
TRBV2	-	TRBJ1-2	-	CASTPYRYRVGYTF	TGTGCCAGCACACCCTACCGTTACAGGGTTGGCTACACCTTC
TRBV10-3	-	TRBJ1-2	-	CAISTGTGNRYGYTF	TGTGCCATCAGCACCGGTACAGGGAATCGTTATGGCTACACCTTC
TRBV7-6	once	TRBJ2-1	-	CASSLGLIDEQFF	TGTGCCAGCAGCTTAGGACTAATCGATGAGCAGTTCTTC
TRBV6-5	-	TRBJ2-7	-	CASSYTGEGYEQYF	TGTGCCAGCAGTTATACGGGAGAGGGATACGAGCAGTACTTC